This is a list of T cell receptor beta chains from one sample in a study of blood T cell repertoires in COVID-19. Clones were read by immunoSEQ multiplex PCR, and TCRdb kept only the in-frame ones, dropping some. In the table there are about 270,000 clones, about 87% of which are singletons. Sequenced sample: PBMCs or T cells enriched from blood (not recorded which). These receptors all stem from a woman aged 25 to 39 with acute COVID-19. CDR3s include the opening cysteine and the closing phenylalanine or tryptophan. Each record gives: V gene, J gene, CDR3 protein.

v_gene: TRBV2; j_gene: TRBJ2-5; CDR3aa: CAIRIGIQETQYF
v_gene: TRBV19; j_gene: TRBJ1-5; CDR3aa: CASSSQGLESGPQHF
v_gene: TRBV18; j_gene: TRBJ2-1; CDR3aa: CASSPDNEQFF
v_gene: TRBV7-9; j_gene: TRBJ2-3; CDR3aa: CASSLSQSTDTQYF
v_gene: TRBV25-1; j_gene: TRBJ2-7; CDR3aa: CASSLGRASYEQYF
v_gene: TRBV28; j_gene: TRBJ2-1; CDR3aa: CASGTTNEQFF
v_gene: TRBV27; j_gene: TRBJ2-1; CDR3aa: CASQPGLNVNEQFF
v_gene: TRBV29-1; j_gene: TRBJ1-1; CDR3aa: CSVARTGRYNTEAFF
v_gene: TRBV7-3; j_gene: TRBJ1-1; CDR3aa: CASSLGDRGIWTEAFF
v_gene: TRBV14; j_gene: TRBJ1-2; CDR3aa: CASSQTGTGGESYTF
v_gene: TRBV18; j_gene: TRBJ2-7; CDR3aa: CASSSRQDYEQYF
v_gene: TRBV7-3; j_gene: TRBJ2-5; CDR3aa: CASSPQSGNQETQYF
v_gene: TRBV30; j_gene: TRBJ2-3; CDR3aa: CAWTDQTGGTDTQYF
v_gene: TRBV18; j_gene: TRBJ2-2; CDR3aa: CASSPPGLAGVGTGELFF
v_gene: TRBV7-3; j_gene: TRBJ2-7; CDR3aa: CASSTAGGYEQYF
v_gene: TRBV5-4; j_gene: TRBJ2-1; CDR3aa: CASSLIGSEQFF
v_gene: TRBV7-2; j_gene: TRBJ2-3; CDR3aa: CASSQHTDTQYF
v_gene: TRBV27; j_gene: TRBJ2-2; CDR3aa: CASSTRTGKNTGELFF
v_gene: TRBV28; j_gene: TRBJ2-4; CDR3aa: CASSMSGRDIQYF
v_gene: TRBV19; j_gene: TRBJ2-7; CDR3aa: CASSGGVYEQYF
v_gene: TRBV7-2; j_gene: TRBJ2-7; CDR3aa: CASSPRDLGTQNYEQYF